This TCR beta chain was obtained from a study of cytomegalovirus exposure and HLA in healthy donors. At the level of the study: Among roughly 180 million T cells, an earlier analysis found 117 million unique TCR beta sequences.

PCR involved 60 Vbeta and 13 Jbeta primers. Using immunoSEQ multiplex PCR, the repertoire was profiled, and TCRdb retains in-frame clones only, with some absent. This sample has some 85,000 clones, with 75% to 80% found just once. This clone occurred once. No antigen is known for it. This CDR3 spans 16 amino acids. Germline V gene sequence: CDR1 LGHNA, CDR2 YSLEER. The ends were cut back, 1 base at V and 6 bases at J, with 13 bases in the middle. Broader study findings: Links to common viral pathogens appeared, in a later analysis, for several of the most significant clusters. Serostatus for CMV was the only available immune exposure information.

The study sampled nominally healthy donors, though unrecorded immune exposures were likely. Sequencing input: PBMCs. The chain carries TRBV4-3 and TRBJ1-6; no firm D call. This receptor was taken from a woman in her 40s in good health and CMV-seropositive. Here the CDR3 reads CASSQGTGASNSPLHF. The CDR3, as DNA: TGCGCCAGCAGCCAAGGCACGGGAGCCAGTAATTCACCCCTCCACTTT.